The present T cell receptor beta chain was sequenced within a study of liver allograft versus peripheral blood T cells. Study-level background: Transplanted-liver T cell receptor repertoires were compared with recipients' peripheral blood repertoires.

Via MiXCR, TCRdb re-called the reads, giving one row per CDR3 protein. The sample lists about 14,000 distinct CDR3 sequences; 20% to 25% were seen once. About this clonotype: Its antigen is still unknown.

Broader study findings: Intragraft T cell receptor repertoires of liver allografts were reportedly distinct from those in peripheral blood.

Trimming cost V 6 bases and J 0 bases, with 16 bases left between them. Per germline, CDR1 SGHDT and CDR2 YYEEEE. The CDR3 length is 16 residues. The TCR was taken from a human patient who had a liver transplant. These T cells may partly come from the graft donor. The chain carries TRBV5-6 and TRBJ2-1, with D unresolved. The CDR3 DNA reads as TGTGCCAGCACTCCTTTTTCGCATTACTCCTACAATGAGCAGTTCTTC. It is translated as CASTPFSHYSYNEQFF.